This section outlines one T cell receptor (beta chain) sequence together with its context. Using immunoSEQ multiplex PCR, the repertoire was profiled, and TCRdb retains in-frame clones only, with some absent. This sample has more than 300,000 clones, with 85% to 95% found just once. These data come from a study of blood T cell repertoires in COVID-19. Sequenced input: PBMCs or T cells enriched from blood (not recorded which). The source of this sequence is a woman under 40 who had been exposed to COVID-19.

The CDR3 region is CASRETSGVTQETQYF. The CDR3 coding sequence is TGTGCCAGCAGAGAAACCAGCGGGGTTACTCAAGAGACCCAGTACTTC. The V call is TRBV6-1, the J call TRBJ2-5, with 7 nucleotides matching TRBD2. This CDR3 contains 16 residues. V shed 6 bases, J shed 2 bases, and the junction held 12 bases outside the gene matches. In germline, CDR1 is MNHNS, CDR2 SASEGT.